This TCR beta chain was recorded in a study of shared clonotypes between healthy human individuals. As concerns this clone: Its matching antigen is unknown.

Trimming stripped 2 bases from V and 6 bases from J, with 5 bases between. The germline V gene has CDR1 MDHEN and CDR2 SYDVKM. CDR3 size: 12 residues. Broader study findings: Across subsets, estimated richness was generally greater for naive than for memory populations. The low donor count limited represented genetic and exposure-history diversity.

Libraries were prepared by immunoSEQ multiplex PCR; TCRdb keeps only in-frame clonotypes and omits some of them. The sample yields 2 million to 3 million clones, approximately 94% seen once. Each of the donors was a healthy adult who was HIV-negative and had not had a recent acute infection or vaccination. Naive CD4+ cells were CD45RA-selected; the remaining cells were memory. The gene calls are TRBV28 and TRBJ2-1; D gene uncertain. The material sequenced was naive CD4+ T cells from PBMCs. The subset here: CD45RA+ positively selected. The TCR comes from a young man in good health. Some clones in this sample may be carry-over from other donors' samples. The CDR3 nucleotides read TGTGCCAGCAGTTTAGAAACCAATGAGCAGTTCTTC. Translation gives CASSLETNEQFF.